These T cell receptor beta chains were read from a single sample in a study of T cell responses to AZD1222 COVID-19 vaccine. The protocol was immunoSEQ multiplex PCR, while the TCRdb copy is restricted to in-frame clones and leaves out a portion. In the table there are 130,000 or so clones, about 92% of which are singletons. The sequenced sample was peripheral blood, obtained on day 0 of MenACWY control vaccination. Source of these receptors: an adult in good health. Each CDR3 is given with its conserved first and last residue. Fields, in order: J gene, V gene, clone size, D gene, CDR3 DNA, CDR3 protein. D genes are given only for firm matches. Size values are once, few and many counts, or a class for expanded clones, and some rows have none.

J gene: TRBJ1-2
V gene: TRBV25-1
clone size: .
D gene: .
CDR3 DNA: TGTGCCAGCAGTGAATGGGGCACTAACTATGGCTACACCTTC
CDR3 protein: CASSEWGTNYGYTF

J gene: TRBJ2-7
V gene: TRBV5-5
clone size: .
D gene: TRBD2
CDR3 DNA: TGTGCCAGCAGCTTGGGACTAGCGGGAAGCGGGTGGGAGTACTTC
CDR3 protein: CASSLGLAGSGWEYF

J gene: TRBJ1-2
V gene: TRBV28
clone size: .
D gene: TRBD1
CDR3 DNA: TGTGCCAGTAAGACAGGGAAAGGTGTAGGCTACACCTTC
CDR3 protein: CASKTGKGVGYTF

J gene: TRBJ2-2
V gene: TRBV11-2
clone size: .
D gene: .
CDR3 DNA: TGTGCCAGCAGCTTAGCCAGGAACACCGGGGAGCTGTTTTTT
CDR3 protein: CASSLARNTGELFF

J gene: TRBJ2-5
V gene: TRBV11-3
clone size: .
D gene: .
CDR3 DNA: TGTGCCAGCAGCGGGGGGGCCCGCCAAGAGACCCAGTACTTC
CDR3 protein: CASSGGARQETQYF

J gene: TRBJ2-2
V gene: TRBV9
clone size: .
D gene: .
CDR3 DNA: TGTGCCAGCAGCGAGGGAACAACCGGGGAGCTGTTTTTT
CDR3 protein: CASSEGTTGELFF

J gene: TRBJ1-6
V gene: TRBV5-5
clone size: .
D gene: TRBD1
CDR3 DNA: TGTGCCAGCAGCTTGATTGGCGACAGGGGTGGTTCACCCCTCCACTTT
CDR3 protein: CASSLIGDRGGSPLHF

J gene: TRBJ2-1
V gene: TRBV2
clone size: .
D gene: TRBD1
CDR3 DNA: TGTGCCAGCAGTTCACAGGGGTTCGGGATGGGTAATGAGCAGTTCTTC
CDR3 protein: CASSSQGFGMGNEQFF

J gene: TRBJ2-5
V gene: TRBV7-2
clone size: .
D gene: TRBD1
CDR3 DNA: TGTGCCAGCAGCCTTTTGTGGGGACAGCAAGAGACCCAGTACTTC
CDR3 protein: CASSLLWGQQETQYF

J gene: TRBJ2-2
V gene: TRBV4-3
clone size: .
D gene: .
CDR3 DNA: TGCGCCAGCAGCCAATTATCTACCGGGGAGCTGTTTTTT
CDR3 protein: CASSQLSTGELFF

J gene: TRBJ1-1
V gene: TRBV9
clone size: .
D gene: .
CDR3 DNA: TGTGCCAGCAGCGACAAGCTGGACGCACCGAACACTGAAGCTTTCTTT
CDR3 protein: CASSDKLDAPNTEAFF

J gene: TRBJ2-4
V gene: TRBV2
clone size: once
D gene: TRBD2
CDR3 DNA: TGTGCCAGCAAGGGACTAGCGGGGGGGAACATTCAGTACTTC
CDR3 protein: CASKGLAGGNIQYF

J gene: TRBJ1-1
V gene: TRBV11-2
clone size: .
D gene: TRBD1
CDR3 DNA: TGTGCCAGCAGCTACGGGACAGGGGAAACTGAAGCTTTCTTT
CDR3 protein: CASSYGTGETEAFF

J gene: TRBJ1-2
V gene: TRBV9
clone size: .
D gene: .
CDR3 DNA: TGTGCCAGCAGCGCATCCGGGGAGGAGGACTATGGCTACACCTTC
CDR3 protein: CASSASGEEDYGYTF

J gene: TRBJ1-1
V gene: TRBV6-4
clone size: once
D gene: .
CDR3 DNA: TGTGCCAGCAGCCAATCAGAGAACACTGAAGCTTTCTTT
CDR3 protein: CASSQSENTEAFF

J gene: TRBJ1-6
V gene: TRBV6-6
clone size: .
D gene: TRBD1
CDR3 DNA: TGTGCCAGCAGTGACAGGGAAAATTCACCCCTCCACTTT
CDR3 protein: CASSDRENSPLHF

J gene: TRBJ2-3
V gene: TRBV3-1/TRBV3-2
clone size: .
D gene: .
CDR3 DNA: TGTGCCAGCAGCCCTCTAGCGTTGAGCACAGATACGCAGTATTTT
CDR3 protein: CASSPLALSTDTQYF

J gene: TRBJ2-7
V gene: TRBV2
clone size: .
D gene: TRBD2
CDR3 DNA: TGTGCCAGCAGTGGCACTAGCGGGGGGGCCAAAGAGCAGTACTTC
CDR3 protein: CASSGTSGGAKEQYF

J gene: TRBJ1-1
V gene: TRBV6-2/TRBV6-3
clone size: once
D gene: .
CDR3 DNA: TGTGCCAGCAGTCTCGGGCCCATGAACACTGAAGCTTTCTTT
CDR3 protein: CASSLGPMNTEAFF

J gene: TRBJ1-5
V gene: TRBV24-1
clone size: .
D gene: .
CDR3 DNA: TGTGCCACCAGTGATCGACACGGAAATCAGCCCCAGCATTTT
CDR3 protein: CATSDRHGNQPQHF

J gene: TRBJ2-2
V gene: TRBV27
clone size: .
D gene: TRBD2
CDR3 DNA: TGTGCCAGCAGTTTTAGACTAGCGGGAGGGCCGACCGGGGAGCTGTTTTTT
CDR3 protein: CASSFRLAGGPTGELFF

J gene: TRBJ1-2
V gene: TRBV6-5
clone size: .
D gene: .
CDR3 DNA: TGTGCCAGCAGTCTCGGAGCGGGCTATGGCTACACCTTC
CDR3 protein: CASSLGAGYGYTF

J gene: TRBJ2-7
V gene: TRBV5-6
clone size: .
D gene: .
CDR3 DNA: TGTGCCAGCAGCTTGGCCTTAGGACCCTCCAGCGAGCAGTACTTC
CDR3 protein: CASSLALGPSSEQYF

J gene: TRBJ2-7
V gene: TRBV10-3
clone size: few
D gene: TRBD2
CDR3 DNA: TGTGCCATCAGTGGAACTAGCGGGGGGGCTGAGGAGCAGTACTTC
CDR3 protein: CAISGTSGGAEEQYF

J gene: TRBJ1-2
V gene: TRBV7-9
clone size: .
D gene: TRBD1
CDR3 DNA: TGTGCCAGCAGCTTGGCAGGGGGCAGTAACTATGGCTACACCTTC
CDR3 protein: CASSLAGGSNYGYTF

J gene: TRBJ2-1
V gene: TRBV6-5
clone size: .
D gene: .
CDR3 DNA: TGTGCCAGCAGTTCCCACCCCCTCGTGAATGAGCAGTTCTTC
CDR3 protein: CASSSHPLVNEQFF

J gene: TRBJ1-2
V gene: TRBV6-5
clone size: once
D gene: .
CDR3 DNA: TGTGCCAGCATTCGGGAGTTTTCCAATAACTATGGCTACACCTTC
CDR3 protein: CASIREFSNNYGYTF

J gene: TRBJ1-2
V gene: TRBV15
clone size: .
D gene: .
CDR3 DNA: TGTGCCACCAGCAGAGATATCTTAGGTCGGTATGACTACACCTTC
CDR3 protein: CATSRDILGRYDYTF

J gene: TRBJ1-1
V gene: TRBV4-3
clone size: once
D gene: .
CDR3 DNA: TGCGCCAGCAGCCAAGGCGGGTTGAACACTGAAGCTTTCTTT
CDR3 protein: CASSQGGLNTEAFF

J gene: TRBJ1-1
V gene: TRBV12-3/TRBV12-4
clone size: .
D gene: .
CDR3 DNA: TGTGCCAGCAGTTTAAAAACTGAAGCTTTCTTT
CDR3 protein: CASSLKTEAFF

J gene: TRBJ1-5
V gene: TRBV20-1
clone size: .
D gene: TRBD1
CDR3 DNA: TGCAGTGCTAGTAAGAGTCCAGCGCCAGGGGGACATTATAGCAATCAGCCCCAGCATTTT
CDR3 protein: CSASKSPAPGGHYSNQPQHF

J gene: TRBJ1-5
V gene: TRBV3-1/TRBV3-2
clone size: .
D gene: .
CDR3 DNA: TGTGCCAGCAGCCAAGGCGCCGGGTATCCCCAGCATTTT
CDR3 protein: CASSQGAGYPQHF

J gene: TRBJ1-1
V gene: TRBV6-5
clone size: .
D gene: TRBD1
CDR3 DNA: TGTGCCAGCAGTTACCCCGATAGGACAGGGGAAGCTTTCTTT
CDR3 protein: CASSYPDRTGEAFF

J gene: TRBJ1-6
V gene: TRBV9
clone size: .
D gene: TRBD1
CDR3 DNA: TGTGCCAGCAGCGACCGACAGGGGGCCAATTCACCCCTCCACTTT
CDR3 protein: CASSDRQGANSPLHF

J gene: TRBJ1-2
V gene: TRBV5-4
clone size: .
D gene: TRBD1
CDR3 DNA: TGTGCCAGCAGCTCGACAGGGGTCAACTATGGCTACACCTTC
CDR3 protein: CASSSTGVNYGYTF

J gene: TRBJ1-1
V gene: TRBV4-2
clone size: .
D gene: TRBD1
CDR3 DNA: TGTGCCAGCAGCCAAGAAACAGGGGGTTTTACTGAAGCTTTCTTT
CDR3 protein: CASSQETGGFTEAFF

J gene: TRBJ2-7
V gene: TRBV25-1
clone size: few
D gene: TRBD1
CDR3 DNA: TGTGCCAGCAGTGAATCGCCGGGACAGGGAACCTACGAGCAGTACTTC
CDR3 protein: CASSESPGQGTYEQYF

J gene: TRBJ2-1
V gene: TRBV19
clone size: once
D gene: TRBD1
CDR3 DNA: TGTGCCAGTAGTCCCCTCGGGACAGGGTCCTACAATGAGCAGTTCTTC
CDR3 protein: CASSPLGTGSYNEQFF

J gene: TRBJ2-2
V gene: TRBV7-9
clone size: .
D gene: .
CDR3 DNA: TGTGCCAGCAGCCCCTCTGCCGGGGAGCTGTTTTTT
CDR3 protein: CASSPSAGELFF

J gene: TRBJ2-1
V gene: TRBV6-4
clone size: .
D gene: .
CDR3 DNA: TGTGCCAGCAGTGATAGCGAATTTGATGAGCAGTTCTTC
CDR3 protein: CASSDSEFDEQFF

J gene: TRBJ1-5
V gene: TRBV4-1
clone size: once
D gene: .
CDR3 DNA: TGCGCCAGCAGCCGTGGTTCGGGGGGCGGTAATCAGCCCCAGCATTTT
CDR3 protein: CASSRGSGGGNQPQHF

J gene: TRBJ1-2
V gene: TRBV5-4
clone size: .
D gene: .
CDR3 DNA: TGTGCCAGCAGCTGGGGGTCAGGAAACTATGGCTACACCTTC
CDR3 protein: CASSWGSGNYGYTF

J gene: TRBJ2-7
V gene: TRBV5-5
clone size: .
D gene: TRBD2
CDR3 DNA: TGTGCCAGCAGCTTGGATGGCACTAGCGGGAAATGGGAGCAGTACTTC
CDR3 protein: CASSLDGTSGKWEQYF

J gene: TRBJ1-3
V gene: TRBV5-1
clone size: once
D gene: TRBD1
CDR3 DNA: TGCGCCAGCAGCTCGGGAGCGACAGGGGCCTCTGGAAACACCATATATTTT
CDR3 protein: CASSSGATGASGNTIYF

J gene: TRBJ1-2
V gene: TRBV2
clone size: .
D gene: .
CDR3 DNA: TGTGCCAGCAGTGAAGTTAGGGGATCAGCGAGCTACACCTTC
CDR3 protein: CASSEVRGSASYTF

J gene: TRBJ1-2
V gene: TRBV14
clone size: .
D gene: .
CDR3 DNA: TGTGCCAGCAGCCAGTCTAACTATGGCTACACCTTC
CDR3 protein: CASSQSNYGYTF

J gene: TRBJ2-1
V gene: TRBV5-1
clone size: .
D gene: TRBD1
CDR3 DNA: TGCGCCAGCAGCGCCGGGACAGTCCTCTCCTACAATGAGCAGTTCTTC
CDR3 protein: CASSAGTVLSYNEQFF

J gene: TRBJ1-5
V gene: TRBV24-1
clone size: .
D gene: .
CDR3 DNA: TGTGCCACCAGTGATTTGCGGGAGGATCAGCCCCAGCATTTT
CDR3 protein: CATSDLREDQPQHF

J gene: TRBJ2-1
V gene: TRBV4-3
clone size: .
D gene: TRBD2
CDR3 DNA: TGCGCCAGCAGCCTCGGGACTAGCTCCTACAATGAGCAGTTCTTC
CDR3 protein: CASSLGTSSYNEQFF

J gene: TRBJ2-1
V gene: TRBV27
clone size: .
D gene: TRBD2
CDR3 DNA: TGTGCCAGCAGTTTCGCGGGAGTATCCTACAATGAGCAGTTCTTC
CDR3 protein: CASSFAGVSYNEQFF

J gene: TRBJ2-7
V gene: TRBV3-1/TRBV3-2
clone size: .
D gene: TRBD2
CDR3 DNA: TGTGCCAGCAGCCTGGCTAGCGGCCACGAGCAGTACTTC
CDR3 protein: CASSLASGHEQYF

J gene: TRBJ1-1
V gene: TRBV28
clone size: .
D gene: .
CDR3 DNA: TGTGCCAGCAGTTTCGGAGAAAACACTGAAGCTTTCTTT
CDR3 protein: CASSFGENTEAFF

J gene: TRBJ1-1
V gene: TRBV5-1
clone size: .
D gene: TRBD1
CDR3 DNA: TGCGCCAGCAGCTTGGGCTCGACAGGGGGAACTGAAGCTTTCTTT
CDR3 protein: CASSLGSTGGTEAFF

J gene: TRBJ1-5
V gene: TRBV6-2/TRBV6-3
clone size: .
D gene: TRBD1
CDR3 DNA: TGTGCCAGCATCCCAAGGTCGGGACAGGGAAGCAATCAGCCCCAGCATTTT
CDR3 protein: CASIPRSGQGSNQPQHF

J gene: TRBJ2-7
V gene: TRBV6-5
clone size: .
D gene: .
CDR3 DNA: TGTGCCAGCAGCTCCCTAGCAGAAGCTCCCTACGAGCAGTACTTC
CDR3 protein: CASSSLAEAPYEQYF

J gene: TRBJ2-2
V gene: TRBV9
clone size: .
D gene: .
CDR3 DNA: TGTGCCAGCAGCCCCCTCTTGCGGGCCACCGGGGAGCTGTTTTTT
CDR3 protein: CASSPLLRATGELFF

J gene: TRBJ2-5
V gene: TRBV6-1
clone size: .
D gene: .
CDR3 DNA: TGTGCCAGCAGTGAAGTAGGGGGGGGCCATCTGAAGACCCAGTACTTC
CDR3 protein: CASSEVGGGHLKTQYF

J gene: TRBJ1-5
V gene: TRBV4-3
clone size: .
D gene: .
CDR3 DNA: TGCGCCAGCAGCCAACAGGCCAATCAGCCCCAGCATTTT
CDR3 protein: CASSQQANQPQHF

J gene: TRBJ2-7
V gene: TRBV5-1
clone size: .
D gene: TRBD2
CDR3 DNA: TGCGCCAGCAGCTCATATAGCGGGTTCAGCTCCTACGAGCAGTACTTC
CDR3 protein: CASSSYSGFSSYEQYF

J gene: TRBJ1-3
V gene: TRBV19
clone size: .
D gene: .
CDR3 DNA: TGTGCCAGTACGGAGACAGGTGGAAACACCATATATTTT
CDR3 protein: CASTETGGNTIYF